This T cell receptor (beta chain) originates from a study of T-cell memory formation after mild COVID-19 (dated by TCRdb to about 2021). Concerning the study at large: TCR sequence clusters from the two donors were found to be largely donor specific. Longitudinal TCRalpha and TCRbeta repertoire sequencing tracked T-cell clones expanding and contracting after mild COVID-19 in two donors. The cohort was made up of two young adult volunteers, one female and one male, who were previously healthy. Overall study results and their limits: Some responding clones were found in pre-infection memory, which suggests that pre-existing cross-reactive memory T cells took part in the SARS-CoV-2 response. From day 15 to 85, contracting clones showed balanced CD4/CD8 phenotypes, whereas a second wave of clones that expanded from day 15 to 37 leaned towards CD4+. The study included only a couple of mild cases, and larger cohorts that include severe cases with pre-infection samples were judged to be necessary. Whether the second-wave clones peaking on day 37 were SARS-CoV-2 specific was not confirmed. Contracting CD4+ clones were found mainly in CM and EM memory subsets, while CD8+ clones were enriched in EMRA.

PBMCs were isolated by Ficoll-Paque density gradient centrifugation. CDR1 and CDR2 are drawn from the germline V gene (reference sequence): LNHNV, YYDKDF. CDR3 length: 14 amino acids, cysteine to phenylalanine. Only the CDR3 portion is preserved as DNA: 42 bases, with reading frame beginning at the first base. Cut back by 2 bases and 1 base, the V and J ends lie 8 bases apart. To note about this clonotype: No cognate antigen has been identified for it. Qualities for individual bases were not recorded, and no much larger clone is one base off.

The sequencing machine was an Illumina NovaSeq 6000. Using 5'RACE with constant-segment primers, TCRalpha and TCRbeta cDNA libraries were constructed, with sample barcodes and unique molecular identifiers added in the process. RNA was extracted from every sample with Trizol reagent. Amplification of the libraries took two PCR steps, and the second step added a second sample barcode plus Illumina TruSeq adapters. Sequencing of the libraries was done on an Illumina NovaSeq, producing 2 x 150 bp paired-end reads. Regarding the original processing steps: Reads were demultiplexed and collapsed into UMI-guided consensus sequences with migec v1.2.7. Using mixcr v2.1.11, UMI consensuses were aligned to TRA and TRB V and J templates and then assembled into clonotypes. A clonotype was counted as expanded or contracted only when both edgeR and NoisET called the clonotype significant, with the noise models trained on biological replicates. edgeR calls used a false discovery rate-adjusted p below 0.01 and a log2 fold-change threshold of 1. As an exploratory analysis of dynamics, max-normalized trajectories of the 1000 most abundant clonotypes were examined by PCA with hierarchical clustering. The CD4 or CD8 phenotype of responding clones was assigned using the separately sequenced CD4+ and CD8+ repertoires. TCRdb's own reprocessing of the public reads used fastp at Q25 and MiXCR and kept productive beta chains. CDR3 protein sequences are deduplicated, and each keeps its most common genes and DNA. It is TCRdb's table, rather than the study itself, that gives the V and J calls and clone size. The sample table shows fewer than 250,000 distinct CDR3 sequences, and just over 15% are seen once. Of the sample, around 2% is held by the ten largest clones.

Sequencing input: PBMCs or a T cell subset sorted from them (not recorded which). This clonotype originated in an adult woman who had mild COVID-19 (a few samples of this study predate the infection). The sample titles of this study are shuffled in the database, so cell type and time point are left out; the donor was told from shared clones. The rearrangement joined TRBV15 to TRBJ1-1; the D gene lacks a confident call. The DNA sequence reads TGTGCCACCAGCAGACCTTCCGGGAACACTGAAGCTTTCTTT. This gives the protein CATSRPSGNTEAFF.